This TCR beta chain was sequenced for a study of T-cell reconstitution after alpha-beta-depleted transplantation in children. The study's findings and limits: Recipient T cells and thymic progenitors that survived gave rise to the high TCRbeta diversity observed at day 60 in some patients. Reportedly, only several hundred clones from non-depleted graft cells drove alpha-beta T-cell counts at about two months.

The table lists this clonotype with a count of one. The antigen remains undetermined. TCRbeta library construction was performed incorporating unique molecular identifiers. TCRdb re-analysed the PCR reads in MiXCR, keeping a single row per CDR3 protein. The table shows approximately 400,000 distinct CDR3 sequences, with 15% to 20% occurring only once. The sequencing here drew on PBMCs, mostly from graft donor cells, taken 360 days after TCRalphabeta/CD19-depleted stem cell transplant. The sequence derives from a boy under two years old who had a stem cell transplant for Wiskott-Aldrich syndrome, so the T cells may come from the graft donor.

As DNA, the CDR3 is TGCAGCGTTGTCGGGGCGGTAGATACGCAGTATTTT. Translation: CSVVGAVDTQYF. This rearrangement joins TRBV29-1 to TRBJ2-3; tentatively, D is TRBD1 or TRBD2 (5 bases each). Looked up from germline, CDR1 is SQVTM and CDR2 is ANQGSEA. This CDR3 has 12 residues. Trimming took off 4 bases at V and 5 bases at J, with 10 bases between the two ends.